The 8 T cell receptor beta chains in this list originate from one sample, sequenced in a study of blood T cell repertoires in COVID-19. Produced via immunoSEQ multiplex PCR; TCRdb's table is partial and in-frame only. This sample has roughly 230,000 clones; approximately 85% occur once, and the top ten carry 4% to 6%. The specimen was peripheral blood. The receptors come from a man aged 50 to 60 with COVID-19, enrolled during active disease.

This chain joins TRBV15 and TRBJ1-2, with TRBD1 matching 10 bases. V was pared by 1 base and J by 0 bases, with 8 bases of the junction left unmatched. This CDR3 is built from 18 residues. Germline CDR1 is LNHNV and CDR2 is YYDKDF (reference sequence). In DNA form, the CDR3 reads TGTGCCACCAGCAGAGCCCCTCGCGGACAGGGGGCTAACTATGGCTACACCTTC. This encodes CATSRAPRGQGANYGYTF.

The V call is TRBV3-1 (or the pseudogene TRBV3-2), the J call TRBJ1-2; D is unresolved. Germline CDR1 reads LGHDT; CDR2 reads YNNKEL (reference sequence). V lost 1 base, J lost 5 bases, and 5 bases lay in between. This CDR3 region has 12 residues. CDR3 protein: CASSQVRYGYTF. The DNA for the CDR3 is TGTGCCAGCAGCCAAGTCCGGTATGGCTACACCTTC.

The chain combines TRBV5-1 with TRBJ1-4, with D possibly being TRBD1 (5 bases). This CDR3 is 15 amino acids long. V was pared by 5 bases and J by 0 bases, with 11 bases between. The V gene's germline CDR1 is SGHRS and CDR2 YFSETQ. CDR3 DNA sequence: TGCGCCAGCAGAGACAGAGTTGCAACTAATGAAAAACTGTTTTTT. Protein sequence: CASRDRVATNEKLFF.

The genes are TRBV7-9 and TRBJ2-1, with D possibly matching TRBD2 (6 bases). In germline, CDR1 is SEHNR, CDR2 FQNEAQ (reference sequence). The CDR3 contains 14 residues. The V end lost 5 bases, the J end lost 6 bases, and 14 bases lay between the germline ends. The CDR3 reads CASSAGQGGNEQFF. CDR3 bases: TGTGCCAGCAGCGCTGGGCAGGGAGGCAATGAGCAGTTCTTC.

The sample holds one count of this clone. The J gene is TRBJ1-5, the V gene TRBV27; no clear D. The V end was cut by 5 bases, the J end by 6 bases, with 17 bases between. Per germline, CDR1 MNHEY and CDR2 SMNVEV (reference sequence). CDR3 length equals 15 residues. The CDR3 DNA sequence: TGTGCCAGCAGTCGGGTCGGGGAGGTCGGTCAGCCCCAGCATTTT. Protein: CASSRVGEVGQPQHF.

This clone was detected a few times. This sequence joins TRBV19 and TRBJ1-1; D remains unclear. The germline CDR1 and CDR2 sequences are LNHDA and SQIVND (reference sequence). Trimming took off 6 bases at V and 0 bases at J, with 11 bases between the two ends. The length of the CDR3 is 14 residues. This CDR3 is CASSPPTMNTEAFF. The CDR3 coding sequence is TGTGCCAGTAGCCCCCCTACCATGAACACTGAAGCTTTCTTT.

V and J are TRBV6-5 and TRBJ1-1; no clear D. V was trimmed by 0 bases and J by 0 bases, leaving 5 bases between them. The length of the CDR3 is 14 residues. Germline V gives CDR1 MNHEY, CDR2 SVGAGI. The CDR3 sequence is CASSYSSVNTEAFF. CDR3 DNA sequence: TGTGCCAGCAGTTACTCATCGGTGAACACTGAAGCTTTCTTT.

The chain uses TRBV2 and TRBJ2-3; the match to TRBD1 covers 9 bases. The CDR3 contains 14 residues. Germline-derived CDR1 and CDR2 are SNHLY and FYNNEI. V shed 6 bases and J 4 bases; nucleotides not matched to a gene: 5. This CDR3 is CASRQGAKSDTQYF. CDR3 bases: TGTGCCAGCAGACAGGGGGCGAAGTCAGATACGCAGTATTTT.